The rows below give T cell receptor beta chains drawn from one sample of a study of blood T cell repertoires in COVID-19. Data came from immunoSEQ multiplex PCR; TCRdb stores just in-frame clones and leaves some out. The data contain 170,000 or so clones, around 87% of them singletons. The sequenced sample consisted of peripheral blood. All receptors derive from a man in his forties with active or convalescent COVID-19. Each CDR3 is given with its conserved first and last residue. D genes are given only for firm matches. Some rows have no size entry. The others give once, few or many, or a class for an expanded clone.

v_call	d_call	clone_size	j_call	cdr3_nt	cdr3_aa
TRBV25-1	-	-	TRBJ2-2	TGTGCCAGCCCTGCAGCGGAGGACACCGGGGAGCTGTTTTTT	CASPAAEDTGELFF
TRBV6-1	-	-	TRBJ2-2	TGTGCCAGCAGTGAAAAGGGGGTGTATAACACCGGGGAGCTGTTTTTT	CASSEKGVYNTGELFF
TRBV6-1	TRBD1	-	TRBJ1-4	TGTGCCAGCAGTGACAGGGGGTTTAATGAAAAACTGTTTTTT	CASSDRGFNEKLFF
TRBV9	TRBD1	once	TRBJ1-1	TGTGCCAGCAGCGTGACAGGGAGGACTGAAGCTTTCTTT	CASSVTGRTEAFF
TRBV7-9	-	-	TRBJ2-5	TGTGCCAGCAGCTGGGGGGTCGTGGGCCACCCTCGGGAGACCCAGTACTTC	CASSWGVVGHPRETQYF
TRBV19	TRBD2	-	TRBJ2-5	TGTGCCAGTAGTGCTACTAGCGGGGGGGCGGTTGAGACCCAGTACTTC	CASSATSGGAVETQYF
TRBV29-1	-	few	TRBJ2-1	TGCAGCGCCGGAGGCCCTTTTGGTGATGAGCAGTTCTTC	CSAGGPFGDEQFF
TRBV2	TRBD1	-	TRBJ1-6	TGTGCCAGCAGAGGGGACAGTCAAAATTCACCCCTCCACTTT	CASRGDSQNSPLHF
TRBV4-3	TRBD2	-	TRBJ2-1	TGCGCCAGCAGCCAAAATAGCGGGGGGGCTTTTGAGCAGTTCTTC	CASSQNSGGAFEQFF
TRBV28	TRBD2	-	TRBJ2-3	TGTGCCAGCAGTTTCGGGCTAGCGGGGAAGTATTTT	CASSFGLAGKYF
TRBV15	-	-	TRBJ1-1	TGTGCCACCAGCAGCGGAACAGGGAAAGCTTTCTTT	CATSSGTGKAFF